Listed below are T cell receptor beta chains from one sample, sequenced in a study of early T cells in non-severe SARS-CoV-2 infection. In TCRdb, the 5' RACE reads were re-called with MiXCR into one record per CDR3 protein. The sample consists of about 32,000 distinct CDR3 sequences, approximately 5.2% of them appearing once. The specimen sequenced was whole blood. The receptors here all came from an adult who was a healthcare worker with PCR-confirmed SARS-CoV-2 infection or an uninfected control (not recorded which). Each CDR3 is given with its conserved first and last residue. Fields, in order: clone size, CDR3 length, D gene, J gene, V gene, CDR3 protein, CDR3 DNA. The D gene is left open where the match is weak. Clone size is shown for a subset of rows, as once, few, many or a class of expanded clone.

>-|14|TRBD1|TRBJ2-1|TRBV5-1
CASSQGTEYNEQFF
TGCGCCAGCAGCCAAGGGACAGAGTACAATGAGCAGTTCTTC
>many|13|-|TRBJ2-7|TRBV4-1
CASSQVLGYEQYF
TGCGCCAGCAGCCAAGTGCTAGGCTACGAGCAGTACTTC
>many|13|-|TRBJ2-2|TRBV11-3
CASSPRATGELFF
TGTGCCAGCAGCCCAAGGGCTACCGGGGAGCTGTTTTTT
>many|16|-|TRBJ1-3|TRBV18
CASSPDGFDSGNTIYF
TGTGCCAGCTCACCGGACGGGTTCGACTCTGGAAACACCATATATTTT
>-|14|-|TRBJ2-3|TRBV6-4
CASSDSAGTDTQYF
TGTGCCAGCAGTGACTCGGCCGGCACAGATACGCAGTATTTT
>-|14|TRBD2|TRBJ2-3|TRBV28
CASSFSGRTDTQYF
TGTGCCAGCAGTTTTAGCGGGAGGACAGATACGCAGTATTTT
>-|14|TRBD2|TRBJ2-5|TRBV7-2
CASSLSGLAGARYF
TGTGCCAGCAGCTTATCAGGACTAGCGGGGGCGAGGTACTTC
>-|13|-|TRBJ1-1|TRBV12-3/TRBV12-4
CASTPSTAGTAFF
TGTGCCAGCACCCCCTCTACAGCGGGGACGGCTTTCTTT
>-|16|-|TRBJ1-4|TRBV5-5
CASSTQVRRGGEKLFF
TGTGCCAGCAGCACACAAGTCAGGAGGGGAGGTGAAAAACTGTTTTTT
>many|16|-|TRBJ2-7|TRBV10-3
CAISATTARFNYEQYF
TGTGCCATCAGTGCGACGACGGCCCGATTTAACTACGAGCAGTACTTC
>many|14|TRBD1|TRBJ2-7|TRBV28
CASSLGDRFNEQYF
TGTGCCAGCAGTTTGGGGGACAGGTTCAACGAGCAGTACTTC
>-|13|-|TRBJ2-7|TRBV11-3
CASSFDKAYEQYF
TGTGCCAGCAGCTTTGACAAAGCCTACGAGCAGTACTTC
>many|13|-|TRBJ2-7|TRBV6-5
CASRDGYVYEQYF
TGTGCCAGCAGGGACGGGTATGTCTACGAGCAGTACTTC
>many|14|TRBD1|TRBJ2-7|TRBV7-2
CASSPGTGSYEQYF
TGTGCCAGCAGCCCGGGGACAGGGTCCTACGAGCAGTACTTC
>-|14|-|TRBJ2-1|TRBV18
CASSLQGVYNEQFF
TGTGCCAGCTCACTTCAAGGAGTCTACAATGAGCAGTTCTTC
>-|14|TRBD1|TRBJ2-7|TRBV29-1
CSVELGTGTYEQYF
TGCAGCGTTGAACTAGGGACAGGGACCTACGAGCAGTACTTC
>many|14|-|TRBJ1-2|TRBV28
CASSRRQNNYGYTF
TGTGCCAGCAGTAGGCGACAGAATAACTATGGCTACACCTTC
>many|17|TRBD1|TRBJ1-1|TRBV29-1
CSVGQERDRDKNTEAFF
TGCAGCGTTGGACAGGAGAGAGACAGGGATAAGAACACTGAAGCTTTCTTT
>few|14|-|TRBJ2-7|TRBV7-9
CASSLGQDTYEQYF
TGTGCCAGCAGCTTAGGGCAGGACACCTACGAGCAGTACTTC
>-|15|-|TRBJ1-4|TRBV7-9
CASSPFAGTNEKLFF
TGTGCCAGCAGCCCATTCGCCGGGACGAATGAAAAACTGTTTTTT
>many|17|-|TRBJ2-7|TRBV7-9
CASSPPSGTTGDYEQYF
TGTGCCAGCAGCCCCCCGTCCGGGACCACCGGGGACTACGAGCAGTACTTC
>few|15|-|TRBJ1-5|TRBV28
CASSGAGSFSQPQHF
TGTGCCAGCAGTGGAGCAGGGAGTTTTAGTCAGCCCCAGCATTTT
>few|15|TRBD2|TRBJ2-7|TRBV7-9
CASSLLAGVNYEQYF
TGTGCCAGCAGCTTACTAGCGGGGGTTAACTACGAGCAGTACTTC
>few|14|TRBD2|TRBJ2-7|TRBV11-1
CASSQPGLASEQYF
TGTGCCAGCAGTCAACCGGGACTAGCTAGCGAGCAGTACTTC
>-|13|-|TRBJ1-2|TRBV7-9
CASSLQENYGYTF
TGTGCCAGCAGCCTACAAGAGAACTATGGCTACACCTTC
>many|15|TRBD2|TRBJ2-2|TRBV19
CASSRTSGTTGELFF
TGTGCCAGTAGCAGGACTAGCGGGACAACCGGGGAGCTGTTTTTT
>few|18|-|TRBJ2-6|TRBV7-6
CASSLGPRRLSGANVLTF
TGTGCCAGCAGCTTAGGCCCGCGCCGGCTCTCTGGGGCCAACGTCCTGACTTTC
>-|14|TRBD1|TRBJ2-1|TRBV7-2
CASSLVPATGVMFF
TGTGCCAGCAGCTTAGTCCCGGCGACAGGGGTAATGTTCTTC
>many|11|-|TRBJ2-7|TRBV12-3/TRBV12-4
CASSRTYEQYF
TGTGCCAGTTCTCGCACCTACGAGCAGTACTTC
>few|12|-|TRBJ2-7|TRBV11-2
CASSSRLDVEYF
TGTGCCAGCAGCTCCCGGTTGGACGTGGAGTACTTC
>many|13|-|TRBJ2-7|TRBV4-3
CAIVTGTSYEQYF
TGCGCCATCGTGACAGGAACTTCCTACGAGCAGTACTTC
>medium-sized|16|-|TRBJ2-2|TRBV7-9
CASRVTVRVGSGELFF
TGTGCCAGCAGGGTGACCGTCAGGGTTGGATCCGGGGAGCTGTTTTTT
>-|16|-|TRBJ1-1|TRBV18
CASSPPGLRPNTEAFF
TGTGCCAGCTCACCACCGGGCCTGCGACCGAACACTGAAGCTTTCTTT
>-|15|-|TRBJ2-4|TRBV11-2
CASSLYSGRGNIQYF
TGTGCCAGCAGCTTATATAGTGGGAGAGGAAACATTCAGTACTTC
>many|15|TRBD1|TRBJ1-2|TRBV27
CASSLSPQGTYGYTF
TGTGCCAGCAGTTTATCACCACAGGGGACCTATGGCTACACCTTC
>-|12|-|TRBJ2-2|TRBV19
CASSPESRGLFF
TGTGCCAGTAGCCCCGAGTCCCGAGGGCTGTTTTTT
>many|13|TRBD2|TRBJ2-7|TRBV7-2
CAIRREGTYEQYF
TGTGCCATCAGAAGGGAGGGGACCTACGAGCAGTACTTC
>-|16|TRBD2|TRBJ2-7|TRBV12-3/TRBV12-4
CASSYTSGSSSYEQYF
TGTGCCAGCAGTTATACTAGCGGTTCGAGCTCCTACGAGCAGTACTTC
>many|14|-|TRBJ2-7|TRBV4-3
CASSQDLAFYEQYF
TGCGCCAGCAGCCAAGATTTGGCCTTCTACGAGCAGTACTTC
>-|12|TRBD2|TRBJ2-5|TRBV29-1
CSVEWGGETQYF
TGCAGCGTTGAATGGGGGGGAGAGACCCAGTACTTC
>medium-sized|14|-|TRBJ2-7|TRBV20-1
CSARDPDVDYEQYF
TGCAGTGCTAGAGACCCTGACGTCGACTACGAGCAGTACTTC
>few|13|-|TRBJ2-7|TRBV20-1
CSARVGGSYEQYF
TGCAGTGCTAGAGTCGGGGGCAGTTACGAGCAGTACTTC
>few|13|-|TRBJ2-3|TRBV2
CASSEGGTDTQYF
TGTGCCAGCAGTGAAGGCGGCACAGATACGCAGTATTTT
>-|14|-|TRBJ2-1|TRBV7-9
CASSSRPSYNEQFF
TGTGCCAGCAGCTCGAGGCCCTCCTACAATGAGCAGTTCTTC
>few|13|-|TRBJ2-2|TRBV11-2
CASSWGTTGELFF
TGTGCCAGCAGCTGGGGGACAACCGGGGAGCTGTTTTTT
>many|16|-|TRBJ2-4|TRBV5-3
CARSARGPLAKNIQYF
TGTGCCAGAAGCGCCAGGGGACCCCTAGCCAAAAACATTCAGTACTTC
>many|14|TRBD1|TRBJ1-4|TRBV28
CASSLRQGNEKLFF
TGTGCCAGCAGTTTAAGACAGGGTAATGAAAAACTGTTTTTT
>many|14|-|TRBJ2-7|TRBV28
CASKGPGSHYEQYF
TGTGCCAGCAAAGGGCCGGGCAGCCACTACGAGCAGTACTTC
>many|16|-|TRBJ2-3|TRBV23-1
CASSQSDERDTDTQYF
TGCGCCAGCAGTCAATCGGACGAAAGAGACACAGATACGCAGTATTTT
>-|13|-|TRBJ2-1|TRBV11-1
CASSLGLRDEQFF
TGTGCCAGCAGCTTAGGCCTTAGAGATGAGCAGTTCTTC
>few|18|-|TRBJ2-2|TRBV11-3
CASSLRGQGLFNTGELFF
TGTGCCAGCAGCTTAAGAGGACAAGGCCTCTTTAACACCGGGGAGCTGTTTTTT
>many|16|TRBD1|TRBJ2-7|TRBV4-3
CASSQDTGTGRHEQYF
TGCGCCAGCAGCCAAGATACCGGGACAGGGCGCCACGAGCAGTACTTC
>many|15|TRBD2|TRBJ2-5|TRBV11-2
CASSLGGRARETQYF
TGTGCCAGCAGCTTAGGCGGGAGGGCCCGGGAGACCCAGTACTTC